This record looks at one T cell receptor (beta chain) sequence and its context. Its antigen is not identified. Every subset's genomic DNA went evenly onto several immunoSEQ plates. Generated by immunoSEQ multiplex PCR, the TCRdb table keeps only in-frame clones and is missing some. Counted here are about 2.2 million clones, under 95% occurring once; the ten biggest clones make up about 1.5%. CD45RO-negative CD8 cells positively selected for CCR7 made up the naive population, which excluded terminally differentiated effector memory CD45RA+ cells. This specimen comes from a study of shared clonotypes between healthy human individuals. Study-level results: Having only a few donors restricted how much genetic and exposure-history diversity was captured.

Germline V CDR1 and CDR2: LNHNV, YYDKDF (reference sequence). V dropped 3 bases and J dropped 2 bases, with 11 bases sitting between them. The CDR3 is 14 amino acids. This receptor was obtained from a man aged 18 to 29 in good health. Some clones in this sample may be carry-over from other donors' samples. This chain links TRBV15 with TRBJ2-7, with D tentatively TRBD2 (6 bases). The sample comprised naive CD8+ T cells from PBMCs. In DNA form, the CDR3 reads TGTGCCACCAGCAGGGAGGGGCGAGCCTACGAGCAGTACTTC. Translated: CATSREGRAYEQYF.